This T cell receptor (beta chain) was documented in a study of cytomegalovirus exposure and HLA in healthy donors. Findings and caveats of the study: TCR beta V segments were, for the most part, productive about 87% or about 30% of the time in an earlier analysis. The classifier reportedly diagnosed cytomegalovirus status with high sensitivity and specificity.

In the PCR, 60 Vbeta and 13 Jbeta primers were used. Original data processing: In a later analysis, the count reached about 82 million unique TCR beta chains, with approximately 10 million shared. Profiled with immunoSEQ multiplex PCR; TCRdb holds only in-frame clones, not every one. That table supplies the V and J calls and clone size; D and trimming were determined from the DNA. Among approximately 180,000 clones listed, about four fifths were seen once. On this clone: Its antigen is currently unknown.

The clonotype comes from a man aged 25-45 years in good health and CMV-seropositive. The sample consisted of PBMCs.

The CDR3 loop is CASGAQGGGPNEKLFF. The CDR3 DNA sequence: TGTGCCAGCGGAGCTCAAGGGGGGGGTCCTAATGAAAAACTGTTTTTT. The chain links TRBV11-2 to TRBJ1-4, with a tentative D call TRBD1 (6 bases). V was clipped by 8 bases and J by 3 bases, with 19 bases between them. Germline loops: CDR1 SGHAT, CDR2 FQNNGV. The CDR3 contains 16 residues.